A single sample gave rise to the 21 T cell receptor beta chains below, sequenced in a study of CD8 T cells in ankylosing spondylitis (dated by TCRdb to about 2017). Receptor libraries were prepared by 5' RACE. TCRdb records Illumina HiSeq 2500 as the sequencer. Clones were called with MiXCR by TCRdb after fastp trimmed the public reads at Q25, and only in-frame beta chains were retained. Entries that share a CDR3 protein sequence are merged under the most common genes and DNA. A total of under 200,000 distinct CDR3 sequences appear in this sample, 10% to 15% of them only once. The top ten clonotypes cover 9.5% to 11% of the sample. Sample: blood, either unsorted or a sorted T cell fraction (not recorded which). These receptors all come from a female donor with ankylosing spondylitis or in good health (not recorded which).

As regards this clonotype: The CDR3 does not close with the conserved phenylalanine or tryptophan, likely indicating a read error. The CDR3 here is CASSFAGELFI. DNA of the CDR3: TGCGCCAGCAGCTTCGCCGGGGAGCTGTTTATT. This chain uses TRBV5-1 with TRBJ2-2; D uncertain. The germline CDR1 and CDR2 sequences are SGHRS and YFSETQ. The CDR3 has 11 amino acids. Trimming cost V 2 bases and J 6 bases, with 2 bases left between them.

Concerning this clonotype: A much larger clone sits a single nucleotide away, making a read error possible. The rearrangement joins TRBV12-3 or TRBV12-4 to TRBJ2-2; D could derive from TRBD1 or TRBD2 (6 bases each). The CDR3 covers 14 residues. CDR3 nucleotides: TGTGCCAGCAGTTTACCCAGGGGCCCCGGGGGGCTGTTTTTT. This codes for CASSLPRGPGGLFF.

This clonotype has at least ten counts. The CDR3 reads CASSAGTSGKLVQFF. The CDR3, as DNA: TGTGCCAGCAGCGCCGGGACTAGCGGGAAACTTGTGCAGTTCTTC. J is TRBJ2-1 and V is TRBV21-1; the D call in the table, TRBD2, was not verified against the DNA. TRBV21-1 is a pseudogene locus. The CDR3 has 15 residues.

The sample holds a few counts of this clonotype. This chain uses TRBV5-1 with TRBJ2-2; D uncertain. V was shortened by 0 bases and J by 6 bases, with 12 bases between the two germline ends. Germline V gene data show CDR1 as SGHRS and CDR2 as YFSETQ. This CDR3 comprises 15 residues. The CDR3: CASSLDSLGSGELFF. The CDR3 nucleotides read TGCGCCAGCAGCTTGGACAGTCTCGGTTCCGGGGAGCTGTTTTTT. Combining the CDR3 with reference TRBV5-1 and TRBJ2-2 gives the whole variable domain KAGVTQTPRYLIKTRGQQVTLSCSPISGHRSVSWYQQTPGQGLQFLFEYFSETQRNKGNFPGRFSGRQFSNSRSEMNVSTLELGDSALYLCASSLDSLGSGELFFGEGSRLTVL.

This clonotype came up many times. The CDR3 DNA follows: TGTGCCAGCAGTACTTCTTCACCCCTCCACTTT. Translating it yields CASSTSSPLHF. The chain recombines TRBV6-6 with TRBJ1-6, with D hard to call. V was pared by 5 bases and J by 9 bases, with 5 bases between. CDR3 size: 11 residues. CDR1 MNHNY and CDR2 SVGAGI come from the germline V gene (reference sequence).

The V call is TRBV5-1, the J call TRBJ1-1; the D is unclear. Per germline, CDR1 SGHRS and CDR2 YFSETQ. CDR3 length equals 12 residues. V was pared by 2 bases and J by 2 bases, with 4 bases between. CDR3: CASSFKNTEAFF. CDR3 in DNA: TGCGCCAGCAGCTTTAAAAACACTGAAGCTTTCTTT.

Ten or more counts support this clonotype. The chain combines TRBV20-1 with TRBJ2-7; D is undetermined. V dropped 6 bases and J dropped 3 bases, with 9 bases sitting between them. Germline V lookup: CDR1 DFQATT, CDR2 SNEGSKA (reference sequence). This CDR3 contains 11 residues. The CDR3 reads CSALSDYEQYF. The CDR3 DNA sequence: TGCAGTGCCCTCAGCGACTACGAGCAGTACTTC.

This clonotype was observed many times. The chain employs TRBV28 and TRBJ2-5; D unclear. The germline gives CDR1 MDHEN, CDR2 SYDVKM. The CDR3 covers 13 residues. The ends were cut back, 5 bases at V and 5 bases at J, with 12 bases in the middle. CDR3 in amino acids: CASSPVLRETQYF. The CDR3 DNA sequence: TGTGCCAGCAGTCCGGTACTGAGGGAGACCCAGTACTTC.

Many counts were recorded for this clonotype. The chain employs TRBV6-2 or TRBV6-3 and TRBJ2-1; D possibly matches TRBD1 or TRBD2 (5 bases each). Germline lookup yields CDR1 MNHEY and CDR2 SVGEGT. The CDR3 covers 15 residues. V gave up 0 bases and J gave up 9 bases, with 15 bases separating them. DNA for the CDR3: TGTGCCAGCAGTTACTCACCGGGGCCGGGGTTTGAGCAGTTCTTC. This translates into CASSYSPGPGFEQFF.

There are a few counts of this clonotype. The chain is built from TRBV30 and TRBJ1-4; D is undetermined. Trimming left V 4 bases short and J 5 bases short, with 11 bases between. Germline-derived CDR1 and CDR2 are GTSNPN and SVGIG (reference sequence). The CDR3 consists of 13 residues. The CDR3: CAWKGGQNEKLFF. The CDR3 bases are TGTGCCTGGAAGGGTGGGCAGAATGAAAAACTGTTTTTT.

This clonotype was seen ten or more times. The J gene is TRBJ1-2, the V gene TRBV14; D call uncertain. The CDR3 length is 13 residues. V was clipped by 4 bases and J by 3 bases, with 9 bases between them. The germline gives CDR1 SGHDN, CDR2 FVKESK. Here the CDR3 reads CASSPRTDYGYTF. The DNA of the CDR3 is TGTGCCAGCAGCCCGAGGACGGACTATGGCTACACCTTC.

This chain joins TRBV6-2 or TRBV6-3 and TRBJ2-2; D is undetermined. Germline values: CDR1 MNHEY, CDR2 SVGEGT. V dropped 7 bases and J dropped 0 bases, with 6 bases sitting between them. The CDR3 is made up of 13 amino acids. This CDR3 is CASTQSNTGELFF. In nucleotides, the CDR3 is TGTGCCAGCACCCAGTCGAACACCGGGGAGCTGTTTTTT.

This clonotype came up many times. V usage is TRBV7-9 and J usage is TRBJ2-7, with 9 bases matching TRBD2. The CDR3 runs to 16 residues. Germline CDR1 is SEHNR and CDR2 is FQNEAQ (reference sequence). With 5 bases clipped from V and 2 bases from J, the junction kept 10 bases outside the gene matches. The CDR3 is CASSTKEQREAYEQYF. CDR3 DNA: TGTGCCAGCAGCACCAAAGAGCAGCGGGAGGCCTACGAGCAGTACTTC.

This clonotype was seen a handful of times. CDR3: CSAREGQGTDTQYF. Here the CDR3 DNA reads TGCAGTGCTAGGGAGGGACAGGGGACAGATACGCAGTATTTT. The chain couples TRBV20-1 to TRBJ2-3, with 10 bases that match TRBD1. This CDR3 comprises 14 residues. The germline V gene encodes CDR1 DFQATT and CDR2 SNEGSKA (reference sequence). V lost 3 bases to trimming and J lost 3 bases; unmatched junction nucleotides: 3.

This clonotype was seen repeatedly, ten times or more. The rearrangement uses TRBV20-1 and TRBJ2-1; 8 bases agree with TRBD2. J gave up 3 bases and V 7 bases, and 5 bases lay outside the gene matches. CDR3 size: 13 residues. CDR1 and CDR2 (germline): DFQATT, SNEGSKA (reference sequence). CDR3 nucleotides: TGCAGTGAGCAGCGGGAGAACTACAATGAGCAGTTCTTC. It encodes CSEQRENYNEQFF.

The chain is built from TRBV5-1 and TRBJ1-5, with D tentatively TRBD1 (6 bases). The CDR3 has 15 residues. V was pared by 2 bases and J by 3 bases, with 12 bases between. Per germline, CDR1 SGHRS and CDR2 YFSETQ. Written as DNA, the CDR3 is TGCGCCAGCAGCTTAGGGGGAGTTCCCAATCAGCCCCAGCATTTT. This translates into CASSLGGVPNQPQHF.

The chain couples TRBV12-3 or TRBV12-4 to TRBJ1-5; the match to TRBD1 covers 8 bases. J was trimmed by 6 bases and V by 5 bases; bases with no gene match: 3. CDR3 length: 13 amino acids. CDR3 coding DNA: TGTGCCAGCAGTCGGACAGGGTTTCAGCCCCAGCATTTT. Translating it yields CASSRTGFQPQHF.

This clonotype appeared many times. This chain uses TRBV5-5 with TRBJ2-4; D might be TRBD1 (6 bases). V lost 4 bases, J lost 4 bases, and 9 bases lay in between. Germline assignment: CDR1 SGHKS and CDR2 YYEKEE (reference sequence). CDR3 length: 13 residues. The CDR3: CASSLGHKNIQYF. The CDR3 DNA is TGTGCCAGCAGCCTGGGACATAAAAACATTCAGTACTTC.

Many counts were recorded for this clonotype. The V and J genes are TRBV6-2 or TRBV6-3 and TRBJ2-7; 9 bases are a match to TRBD1. The CDR3 is 15 residues long. Per germline, CDR1 MNHEY and CDR2 SVGEGT. With 5 bases clipped from V and 0 bases from J, the junction kept 5 bases outside the gene matches. Written as DNA, the CDR3 is TGTGCCAGCAGTCGTACAGGGGGCAACTCCTACGAGCAGTACTTC. Amino acids: CASSRTGGNSYEQYF.

This clonotype was counted many times. The chain joins TRBV20-1 to TRBJ2-3, with a tentative D call TRBD1 (5 bases). CDR1 and CDR2 (germline): DFQATT, SNEGSKA (reference sequence). CDR3 length: 13 amino acids. Trimming shortened V by 4 bases and J by 5 bases, and 13 bases separated the two germline ends. CDR3 nucleotides: TGCAGTGCTATCCCAGGGTATGAAGATACGCAGTATTTT. This encodes CSAIPGYEDTQYF.

This clonotype has a count of ten or more. The CDR3, as DNA: TGTGCCAGCAGTGAACGGGCGGGAGCTAACTATGGCTACACCTTC. Encoded protein: CASSERAGANYGYTF. The chain joins TRBV6-1 to TRBJ1-2; D not resolved. The CDR3 is 15 amino acids. Per germline, CDR1 MNHNS and CDR2 SASEGT. The V and J ends lost 2 bases and 0 bases respectively, with 10 bases between them.